The 7 T cell receptor beta chains reported below all come from one sample, sequenced in a study of T-cell reconstitution after alpha-beta-depleted transplantation in children. This sample's TCRbeta library carried unique molecular identifier barcodes. MiXCR, applied by TCRdb to the PCR reads, yields one record per CDR3 protein. The sample records around 240,000 distinct CDR3 sequences, roughly 8% being singletons. Sample: PBMCs, mostly from graft donor cells, taken 180 days after TCRalphabeta/CD19-depleted stem cell transplant. The source of these receptors is a male patient aged 10 to 17 who had a stem cell transplant for acute lymphoblastic leukemia, so the T cells may come from the graft donor.

The sample holds many counts of this clonotype. The rearrangement links TRBV11-2 to TRBJ2-1, with 7 bases matching TRBD2. CDR3 size: 16 residues. V lost 0 bases, J lost 3 bases, and 5 bases stayed unmatched. Germline V lookup: CDR1 SGHAT, CDR2 FQNNGV. The CDR3, as DNA: TGTGCCAGCAGCTTAGAATGGTGGGGGGGCTACAATGAGCAGTTCTTC. This codes for CASSLEWWGGYNEQFF.

This clonotype was observed at least ten times. This sequence joins TRBV3-1 and TRBJ2-1, with 14 positions matching TRBD2. CDR1 is LGHDT, CDR2 YNNKEL, per germline (reference sequence). CDR3 length equals 16 residues. V gave up 1 base and J gave up 5 bases; unmatched junction bases: 1. The CDR3 here is CASSQGGLAGDNEQFF. CDR3 nucleotides: TGTGCCAGCAGCCAAGGGGGACTAGCGGGGGACAATGAGCAGTTCTTC.

This clonotype was seen at least ten times. The gene calls are TRBV15 and TRBJ1-1; tentative D call: TRBD1 (6 bases). V dropped 3 bases and J dropped 11 bases, with 16 bases sitting between them. The CDR3 contains 13 residues. Germline V gene data show CDR1 as LNHNV and CDR2 as YYDKDF (reference sequence). CDR3 in amino acids: CATSSVYGQGAFF. The CDR3 coding sequence is TGTGCCACCAGCAGCGTTTATGGGCAGGGGGCTTTCTTT.

This clonotype was seen ten or more times. The chain carries TRBV6-5 and TRBJ2-7, with TRBD1 identical over 7 bases. Looked up from germline, CDR1 is MNHEY and CDR2 is SVGAGI. The J segment lost 4 bases and the V segment lost 5 bases, leaving 8 bases of the junction unmatched. The CDR3 consists of 14 residues. This CDR3 is CASSTNRGQYEQYF. The CDR3 DNA reads as TGTGCCAGCAGTACAAACAGGGGTCAATACGAGCAGTACTTC.

This clonotype appeared a few times. The chain carries TRBV4-3 and TRBJ2-1, with 13 bases lining up with TRBD2. Germline V gene lookup returns CDR1 LGHNA and CDR2 YSLEER. With V trimmed by 3 bases and J by 3 bases, 11 bases remained unmatched. The CDR3 totals 19 residues. This chain's CDR3 is CASSQVSRTSGGLYNEQFF. CDR3 nucleotide sequence: TGCGCCAGCAGCCAGGTCTCAAGGACTAGCGGGGGTCTCTACAATGAGCAGTTCTTC.

This clonotype was counted many times. This chain links TRBV7-3 with TRBJ1-6, with unresolved D. Germline loops: CDR1 SGHTA, CDR2 FQGTGA. This CDR3 has 13 residues. V shed 3 bases and J shed 8 bases, with 8 bases lying between them. This chain's CDR3 is CASSFLKDSPLHF. The CDR3 region has the DNA TGTGCCAGCAGCTTTCTAAAGGATTCACCCCTCCACTTT.

This clonotype was counted at least ten times. The V gene is TRBV4-2, the J gene TRBJ2-2, with 14 bases identical to TRBD2. V shed 1 base, J shed 3 bases, and the junction held 4 bases outside the gene matches. The CDR3 has 18 residues. Per the germline V gene, CDR1 is LGHNA and CDR2 is YNFKEQ. As DNA, the CDR3 is TGTGCCAGCAGCCAAGGGACTAGCGGGGGGCGGTACACCGGGGAGCTGTTTTTT. This codes for CASSQGTSGGRYTGELFF.